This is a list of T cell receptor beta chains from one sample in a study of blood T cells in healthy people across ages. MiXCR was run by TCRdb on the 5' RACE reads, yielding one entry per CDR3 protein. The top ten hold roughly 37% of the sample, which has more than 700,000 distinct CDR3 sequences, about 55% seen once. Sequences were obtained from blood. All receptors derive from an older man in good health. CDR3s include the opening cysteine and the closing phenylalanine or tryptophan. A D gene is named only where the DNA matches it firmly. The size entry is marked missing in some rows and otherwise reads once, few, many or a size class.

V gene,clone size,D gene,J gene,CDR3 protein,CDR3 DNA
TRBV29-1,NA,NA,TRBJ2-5,CSVEDHQTQYF,TGCAGCGTTGAAGACCACCAGACCCAGTACTTC
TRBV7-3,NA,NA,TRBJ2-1,CASSSHGGGGEQFF,TGTGCCAGCAGCTCTCACGGAGGAGGGGGTGAGCAGTTCTTC
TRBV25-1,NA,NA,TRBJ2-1,CAPAHPYNEQFF,TGTGCCCCCGCCCACCCCTACAATGAGCAGTTCTTC
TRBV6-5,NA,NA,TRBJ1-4,CASSYSTIGTNEKLFF,TGTGCCAGCAGTTACTCGACGATAGGGACTAATGAAAAACTGTTTTTT
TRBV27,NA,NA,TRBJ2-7,CASSLFFFSRGHYEQYF,TGTGCCAGCAGTTTATTCTTTTTCTCACGGGGCCACTACGAGCAGTACTTC
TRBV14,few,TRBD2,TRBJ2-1,CASSQEPVAGDNEQFF,TGTGCCAGCAGCCAAGAGCCGGTAGCGGGGGACAATGAGCAGTTCTTC
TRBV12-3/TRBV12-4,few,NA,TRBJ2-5,CASSPRGSTETQYF,TGTGCCAGCAGTCCCCGCGGTAGTACCGAGACCCAGTACTTC
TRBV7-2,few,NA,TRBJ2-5,CASSLVGGAKETQYF,TGTGCCAGCAGCTTAGTTGGCGGAGCAAAAGAGACCCAGTACTTC
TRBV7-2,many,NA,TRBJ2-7,CASSPQLGDEQYF,TGTGCCAGCAGCCCCCAACTAGGGGACGAGCAGTACTTC
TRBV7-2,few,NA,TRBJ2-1,CASSLEVHEQFF,TGTGCCAGCAGCTTGGAAGTCCATGAGCAGTTCTTC
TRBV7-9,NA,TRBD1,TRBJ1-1,CASSLSDRAEAFF,TGTGCCAGCAGCTTATCCGACAGGGCTGAAGCTTTCTTT
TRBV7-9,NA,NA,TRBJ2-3,CASSSSPNRGYAYF,TGTGCCAGCAGCTCCAGTCCTAACCGGGGATACGCGTATTTT
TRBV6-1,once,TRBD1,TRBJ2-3,CASSERGQGQRYAYF,TGTGCCAGCAGTGAAAGGGGACAGGGTCAGAGATACGCGTATTTT
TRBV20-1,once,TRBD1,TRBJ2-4,CSARAAQGAMVAKNIQYF,TGCAGTGCTAGAGCAGCACAGGGGGCGATGGTAGCCAAAAACATTCAGTACTTC
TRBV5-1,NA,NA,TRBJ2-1,CASSLPQTVYNEQFF,TGCGCCAGCAGCTTGCCCCAGACGGTCTACAATGAGCAGTTCTTC
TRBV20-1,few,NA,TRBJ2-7,CSARALKRGTFAEQYF,TGCAGTGCTAGAGCGCTAAAACGGGGGACCTTCGCCGAGCAGTACTTC
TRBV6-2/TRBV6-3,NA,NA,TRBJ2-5,CASSRPRAVQETQYF,TGTGCCAGCAGCCGCCCGAGGGCGGTGCAAGAGACCCAGTACTTC
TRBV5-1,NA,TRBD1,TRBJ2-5,CASSLVQGVETQYF,TGCGCCAGCAGCTTGGTCCAGGGGGTAGAGACCCAGTACTTC
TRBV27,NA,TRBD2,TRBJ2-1,CASSLTLAGVGYNEQFF,TGTGCCAGCAGTTTAACTCTAGCGGGGGTCGGATACAATGAGCAGTTCTTC
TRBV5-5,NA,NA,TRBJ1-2,CASSSALFRGRTF,TGTGCCAGCAGCTCGGCCCTATTCCGCGGCCGCACCTTC
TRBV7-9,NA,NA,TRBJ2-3,CASRRVGGEITDTQYF,TGTGCCAGCAGGAGAGTGGGCGGGGAGATAACAGATACGCAGTATTTT
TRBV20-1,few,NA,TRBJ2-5,CSAKEQGAQTQYF,TGCAGTGCTAAGGAACAGGGAGCACAGACCCAGTACTTC
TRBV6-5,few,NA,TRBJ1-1,CASSPPGRIGSEAFF,TGTGCCAGCAGTCCCCCCGGACGGATCGGTTCTGAAGCTTTCTTT
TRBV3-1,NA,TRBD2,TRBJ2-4,CASSFSGSLAKNIQYF,TGTGCCAGCAGCTTTAGCGGGAGCTTAGCCAAAAACATTCAGTACTTC
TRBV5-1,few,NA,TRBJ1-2,CASSLAGQKGYTF,TGCGCCAGCAGCTTGGCCGGACAGAAGGGCTACACCTTC
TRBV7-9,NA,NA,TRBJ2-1,CASSLVPYEQFF,TGTGCCAGCAGCTTAGTTCCCTACGAGCAGTTCTTC
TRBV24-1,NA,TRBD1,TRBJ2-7,CATSDTGQGGEQYF,TGTGCCACCAGTGATACCGGACAGGGGGGCGAGCAGTACTTC
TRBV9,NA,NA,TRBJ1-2,CASTRAQQANYGYTF,TGTGCCAGCACCCGAGCGCAGCAAGCTAACTATGGCTACACCTTC
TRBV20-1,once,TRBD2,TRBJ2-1,CSARVTSGNNEQFF,TGCAGTGCTAGAGTGACTAGCGGGAACAATGAGCAGTTCTTC
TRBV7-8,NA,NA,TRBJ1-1,CASTRGGSEAEAFF,TGTGCCTCCACACGGGGAGGGTCGGAGGCTGAAGCTTTCTTT
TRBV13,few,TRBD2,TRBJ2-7,CASSSLGGGFVYEQYF,TGTGCCAGCAGCTCCCTCGGGGGGGGTTTTGTCTACGAGCAGTACTTC
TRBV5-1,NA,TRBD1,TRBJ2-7,CASSGRGNPYEQYF,TGCGCCAGCAGCGGCAGGGGGAACCCCTACGAGCAGTACTTC
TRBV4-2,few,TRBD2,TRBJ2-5,CASTQHGGSGWDGETQYF,TGTGCCAGCACCCAGCACGGAGGTAGCGGGTGGGATGGGGAGACCCAGTACTTC
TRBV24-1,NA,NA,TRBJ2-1,CATSDQREQFF,TGTGCCACCAGTGACCAAAGGGAGCAGTTCTTC
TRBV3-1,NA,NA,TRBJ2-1,CASGNLNNEQFF,TGTGCCAGCGGCAATTTGAACAATGAGCAGTTCTTC
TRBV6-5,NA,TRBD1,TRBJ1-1,CASSPDREGTEAFF,TGTGCCAGCAGTCCGGACAGGGAGGGCACTGAAGCTTTCTTT
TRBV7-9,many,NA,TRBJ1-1,CASSFRWGTEAFF,TGTGCCAGCAGCTTCAGGTGGGGCACTGAAGCTTTCTTT
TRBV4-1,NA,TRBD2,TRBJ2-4,CASSQPTAGFYGQYF,TGCGCCAGCAGCCAGCCGACAGCGGGGTTCTACGGGCAGTACTTC
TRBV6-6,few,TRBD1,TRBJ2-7,CASSYSDRGPYEQYF,TGTGCCAGCAGTTACTCAGACAGGGGCCCCTACGAGCAGTACTTC
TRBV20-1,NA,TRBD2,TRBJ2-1,CSARDLTSGEQFF,TGCAGTGCTAGAGACCTCACTAGCGGTGAGCAGTTCTTC
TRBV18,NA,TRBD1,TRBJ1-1,CASAQGGGSTEAFF,TGTGCCAGTGCCCAGGGGGGGGGGAGCACTGAAGCTTTCTTT
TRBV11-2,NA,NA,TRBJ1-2,CASSLVGSTGHTF,TGTGCCAGCAGCTTAGTAGGTTCGACTGGCCACACCTTC
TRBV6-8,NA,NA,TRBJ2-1,CASPGSGWLDEQFF,TGTGCCTCCCCGGGGTCGGGATGGTTGGATGAGCAGTTCTTC
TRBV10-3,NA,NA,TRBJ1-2,CAITGGQALNYGYTF,TGTGCCATCACGGGAGGTCAGGCCCTTAACTATGGCTACACCTTC
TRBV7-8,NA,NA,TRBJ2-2,CASSLSELPGELFF,TGTGCCAGCAGCTTGTCGGAGTTACCCGGGGAGCTGTTTTTT